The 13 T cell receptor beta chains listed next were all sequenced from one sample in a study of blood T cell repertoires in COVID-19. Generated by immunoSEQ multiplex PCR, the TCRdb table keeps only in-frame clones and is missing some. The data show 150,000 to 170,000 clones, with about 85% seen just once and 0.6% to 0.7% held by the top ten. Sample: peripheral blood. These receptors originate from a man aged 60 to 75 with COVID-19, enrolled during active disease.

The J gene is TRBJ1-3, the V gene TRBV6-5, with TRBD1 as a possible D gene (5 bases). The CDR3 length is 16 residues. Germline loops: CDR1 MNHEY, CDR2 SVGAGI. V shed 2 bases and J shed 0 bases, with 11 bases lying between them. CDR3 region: CASSYAGPNSGNTIYF. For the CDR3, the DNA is TGTGCCAGCAGTTACGCGGGACCGAACTCTGGAAACACCATATATTTT.

The CDR3 DNA reads TGCAGCGTTGAGGAGCCAACGGGTGAAAAACTGTTTTTT. Translation: CSVEEPTGEKLFF. The gene calls are TRBV29-1 and TRBJ1-4; D remains ambiguous. The ends were cut back, 3 bases at V and 7 bases at J, with 12 bases in the middle. This CDR3 region has 13 residues. Germline V gives CDR1 SQVTM, CDR2 ANQGSEA.

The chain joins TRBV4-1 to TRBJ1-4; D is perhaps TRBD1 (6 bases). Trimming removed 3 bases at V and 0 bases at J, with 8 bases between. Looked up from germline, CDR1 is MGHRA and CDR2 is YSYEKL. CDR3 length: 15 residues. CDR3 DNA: TGCGCCAGCAGCCAGCGGACAGCAACTAATGAAAAACTGTTTTTT. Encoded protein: CASSQRTATNEKLFF.

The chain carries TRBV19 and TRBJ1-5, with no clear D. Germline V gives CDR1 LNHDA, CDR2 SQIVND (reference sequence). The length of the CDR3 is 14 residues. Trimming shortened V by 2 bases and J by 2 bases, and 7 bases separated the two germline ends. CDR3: CASSILVGNQPQHF. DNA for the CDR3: TGTGCCAGTAGTATATTAGTAGGCAATCAGCCCCAGCATTTT.

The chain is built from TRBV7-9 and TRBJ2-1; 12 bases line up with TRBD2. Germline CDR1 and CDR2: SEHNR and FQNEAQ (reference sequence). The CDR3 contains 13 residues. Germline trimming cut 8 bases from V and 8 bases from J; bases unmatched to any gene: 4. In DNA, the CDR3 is TGTGCCAGCCGACTAGCGGGAGTTGATGAGCAGTTCTTC. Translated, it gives CASRLAGVDEQFF.

The CDR3 here is CASGQGMKKLFF. In DNA form, the CDR3 reads TGTGCCAGCGGACAGGGAATGAAAAAACTGTTTTTT. This chain links TRBV28 with TRBJ1-4, with 8 bases lining up with TRBD1. The germline gives CDR1 MDHEN, CDR2 SYDVKM. This CDR3 contains 12 residues. The V segment lost 8 bases and the J segment 9 bases; nucleotides outside the gene matches: 5.

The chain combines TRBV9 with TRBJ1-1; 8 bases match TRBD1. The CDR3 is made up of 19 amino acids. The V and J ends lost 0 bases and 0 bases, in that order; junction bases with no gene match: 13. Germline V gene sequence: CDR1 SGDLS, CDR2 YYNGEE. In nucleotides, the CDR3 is TGTGCCAGCAGCGTAGCTTCGCAGGGGGCGGGGAACGTGAACACTGAAGCTTTCTTT. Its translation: CASSVASQGAGNVNTEAFF.

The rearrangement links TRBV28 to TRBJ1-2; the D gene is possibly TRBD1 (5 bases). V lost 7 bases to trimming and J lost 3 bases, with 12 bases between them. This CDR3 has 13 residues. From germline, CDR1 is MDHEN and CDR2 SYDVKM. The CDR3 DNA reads TGTGCCAGCACTTCGCAGGGCCACTATGGCTACACCTTC. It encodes CASTSQGHYGYTF.

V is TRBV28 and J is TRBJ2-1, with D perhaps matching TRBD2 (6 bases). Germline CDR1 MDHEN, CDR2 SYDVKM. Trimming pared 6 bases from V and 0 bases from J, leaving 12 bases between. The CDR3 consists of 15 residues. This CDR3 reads CASSLDGSSYNEQFF. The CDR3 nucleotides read TGTGCCAGCAGCCTAGACGGGAGCTCCTACAATGAGCAGTTCTTC.

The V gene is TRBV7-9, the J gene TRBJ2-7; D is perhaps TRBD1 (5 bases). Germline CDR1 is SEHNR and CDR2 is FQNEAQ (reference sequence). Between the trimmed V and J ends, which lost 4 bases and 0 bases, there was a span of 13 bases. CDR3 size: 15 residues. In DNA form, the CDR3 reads TGTGCCAGCAGCTCAAGGCGCAGGGACTCCTACGAGCAGTACTTC. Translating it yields CASSSRRRDSYEQYF.

The CDR3 spells CASSPPTGVTTEAFF. CDR3 in DNA: TGTGCCAGCTCACCTCCGACAGGGGTAACGACTGAAGCTTTCTTT. The chain uses TRBV18 and TRBJ1-1, with TRBD1 matching 8 bases. V gave up 3 bases and J gave up 5 bases; unmatched junction bases: 8. Germline CDR1 and CDR2: KGHSH and LQKENI. The length of the CDR3 is 15 residues.

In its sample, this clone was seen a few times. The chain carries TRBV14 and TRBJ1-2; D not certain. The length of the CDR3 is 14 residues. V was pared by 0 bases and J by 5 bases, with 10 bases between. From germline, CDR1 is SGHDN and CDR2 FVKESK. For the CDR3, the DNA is TGTGCCAGCAGCCAAGATACAGACCTATATGGCTACACCTTC. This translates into CASSQDTDLYGYTF.

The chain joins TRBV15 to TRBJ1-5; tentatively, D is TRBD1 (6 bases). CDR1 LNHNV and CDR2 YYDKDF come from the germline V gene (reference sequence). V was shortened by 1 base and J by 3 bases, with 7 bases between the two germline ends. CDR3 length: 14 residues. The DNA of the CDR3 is TGTGCCACCAGCAGAGGACAGGTCAATCAGCCCCAGCATTTT. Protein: CATSRGQVNQPQHF. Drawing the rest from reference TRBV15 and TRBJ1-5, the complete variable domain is DAMVIQNPRYQVTQFGKPVTLSCSQTLNHNVMYWYQQKSSQAPKLLFHYYDKDFNNEADTPDNFQSRRPNTSFCFLDIRSPGLGDTAMYLCATSRGQVNQPQHFGDGTRLSIL.